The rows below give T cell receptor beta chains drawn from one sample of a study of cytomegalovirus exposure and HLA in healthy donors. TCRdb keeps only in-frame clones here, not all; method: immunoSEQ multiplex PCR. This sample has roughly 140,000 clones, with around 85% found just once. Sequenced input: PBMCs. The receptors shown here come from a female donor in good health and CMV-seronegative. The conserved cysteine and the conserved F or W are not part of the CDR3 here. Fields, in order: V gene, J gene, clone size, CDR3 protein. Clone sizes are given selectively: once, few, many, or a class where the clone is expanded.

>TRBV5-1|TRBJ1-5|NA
ASRQGPNQPQH
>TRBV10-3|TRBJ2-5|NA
AISGREGETQY
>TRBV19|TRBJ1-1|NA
ASRSGQLNTEAF
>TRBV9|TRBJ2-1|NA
ASSVATGGWTSGRSNEQF
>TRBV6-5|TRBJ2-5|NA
ASSYSAGRSETQY
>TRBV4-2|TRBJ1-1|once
ASSQGGVSEAF
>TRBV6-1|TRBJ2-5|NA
ASSESLVAGLQETQY
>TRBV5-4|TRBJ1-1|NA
ASSLSGDTEAF
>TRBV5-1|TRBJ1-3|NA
ASSLEGHRGNTIY
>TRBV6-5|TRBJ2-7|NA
ASSGPGQGKYEQY
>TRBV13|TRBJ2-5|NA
ASSLGQGETQY
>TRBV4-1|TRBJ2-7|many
ASSQDSQRGTYEQY
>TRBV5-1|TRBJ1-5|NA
ASRDNSNQPQH
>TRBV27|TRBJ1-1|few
ASSNRPNTEAF
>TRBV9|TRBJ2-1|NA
ASRGPREGRVDEQF
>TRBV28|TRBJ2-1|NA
ASTRLEDEQF
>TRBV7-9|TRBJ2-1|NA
ASSSDLSSYNEQF
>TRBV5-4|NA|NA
ASSLAGSYEQY
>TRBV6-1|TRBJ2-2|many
ASSDRAPGELF
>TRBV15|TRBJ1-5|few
ATSRENQPQH
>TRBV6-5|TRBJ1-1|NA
ASRLRRGGTEAF
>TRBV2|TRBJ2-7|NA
ASTGTSGSYEQY
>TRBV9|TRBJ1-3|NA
ASSASGGSGNTIY
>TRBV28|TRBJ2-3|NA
ASSPSGTSGGFTDTQY
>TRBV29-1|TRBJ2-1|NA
SAGTVNYNEQF
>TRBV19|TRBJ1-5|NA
ASSISGWQPQH
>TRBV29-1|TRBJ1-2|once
SGGTGADYGYT
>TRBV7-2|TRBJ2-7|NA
ASSPGGVSYEQY
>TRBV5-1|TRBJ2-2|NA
ASSSGLGEAGELF